Below, 9 T cell receptor beta chains from the same sample are listed, as sequenced in a study of T cells in Graves' hyperthyroidism and ophthalmopathy. Amplified regions were TCR beta CDR3 sequences from RNA transcripts. The HTBI primer set was used in a first-round RT-PCR of the TCR CDR3. Using its own MiXCR run on the multiplex PCR reads, TCRdb lists one record per CDR3 protein. Here the sample spans 300,000 to 350,000 distinct CDR3 sequences, about 15% being singletons. Material: blood. Every receptor here comes from a woman in her 30s with Graves' hyperthyroidism.

The table lists this clonotype with many counts. This chain uses TRBV30 with TRBJ2-2; unclear D gene. Germline V lookup: CDR1 GTSNPN, CDR2 SVGIG (reference sequence). V was cut by 2 bases and J by 10 bases, with 11 bases left in between. The length of the CDR3 is 12 residues. CDR3 protein: CAWSPDRTELFF. The CDR3 DNA reads as TGTGCCTGGAGTCCAGACCGGACGGAGCTGTTTTTT.

At least ten counts were recorded for this clonotype. The V gene is TRBV20-1, the J gene TRBJ2-2; no definite D call. The V and J ends lost 3 bases and 0 bases respectively, with 5 bases between them. The CDR3 extends over 13 amino acids. The germline V gene has CDR1 DFQATT and CDR2 SNEGSKA (reference sequence). CDR3 amino acids: CSARQTNTGELFF. In nucleotides, the CDR3 is TGCAGTGCTAGGCAGACGAACACCGGGGAGCTGTTTTTT.

The chain joins TRBV2 to TRBJ2-5; D is possibly TRBD1 or TRBD2 (5 bases each). V was clipped by 8 bases and J by 1 base, with 14 bases between them. CDR3 size: 14 residues. Germline V gives CDR1 SNHLY, CDR2 FYNNEI. In nucleotides, the CDR3 is TGTGCCAGCCTTCAAGCAGGGAGCCAAGAGACCCAGTACTTC. Translating gives CASLQAGSQETQYF.

The chain combines TRBV25-1 with TRBJ2-7; either TRBD1 or TRBD2 may fit D (5 bases each). V was shortened by 6 bases and J by 2 bases, with 17 bases between the two germline ends. Per the germline V gene, CDR1 is MGHDK and CDR2 is SYGVNS. The CDR3 has 15 residues. In nucleotides, the CDR3 is TGTGCCAGCAGGGATGCCGGGGCCCAGGCCTACGAGCAGTACTTC. Its protein is CASRDAGAQAYEQYF.

The chain carries TRBV5-4 and TRBJ2-3; 9 nucleotides align to TRBD2. The CDR3 consists of 15 residues. Germline assignment: CDR1 SGHNT and CDR2 YYREEE (reference sequence). Germline trimming cut 4 bases from V and 2 bases from J; bases unmatched to any gene: 5. The CDR3 DNA sequence: TGTGCCAGCAGCCAACCTAGCGGGGCCACAGATACGCAGTATTTT. Amino acids: CASSQPSGATDTQYF.

The V call is TRBV20-1, the J call TRBJ2-1, with 10 bases that match TRBD2. There are 15 residues in the CDR3. The V and J ends lost 6 bases and 9 bases, in that order; junction bases with no gene match: 14. Per the germline V gene, CDR1 is DFQATT and CDR2 is SNEGSKA (reference sequence). In DNA form, the CDR3 reads TGCAGTGCGTCGGGGGGGCTAGCGGGAGCCGTTGAGCAGTTCTTC. The encoded protein is CSASGGLAGAVEQFF.

The chain carries TRBV30 and TRBJ2-2, with D unresolved. The CDR3 has 13 residues. The ends were cut back, 2 bases at V and 6 bases at J, with 10 bases in the middle. The germline CDR1 and CDR2 sequences are GTSNPN and SVGIG (reference sequence). CDR3 sequence: CAWSLRSAGELFF. The CDR3 bases are TGTGCCTGGAGTCTCCGGTCGGCCGGGGAGCTGTTTTTT.

Ten or more counts support this clonotype. The chain uses TRBV28 and TRBJ1-1; no clear D. CDR1 is MDHEN and CDR2 is SYDVKM in the germline V gene. Trimming took off 9 bases at V and 1 base at J, with 6 bases between the two ends. CDR3 length equals 11 residues. In DNA form, the CDR3 reads TGTGCCAGTCTTGAGAACACTGAAGCTTTCTTT. Translating gives CASLENTEAFF.

There are many counts of this clonotype. V and J are TRBV20-1 and TRBJ2-7, with 9 bases identical to TRBD2. This CDR3 comprises 14 residues. In germline, CDR1 is DFQATT, CDR2 SNEGSKA (reference sequence). V shed 5 bases, J shed 4 bases, and the junction held 9 bases outside the gene matches. CDR3 region: CSAPLFAGGYEQYF. The CDR3 coding sequence is TGCAGTGCTCCCCTCTTTGCGGGAGGGTACGAGCAGTACTTC.